A single T cell receptor beta chain is shown here with its context. Its antigen is not identified. This sample stems from a study of blood T cells in healthy people across ages. Together with a sample-barcoded 5' primer, a J-beta primer mix was included in a second PCR lasting about 6 to 12 cycles. TCRdb passed the 5' RACE reads through MiXCR, listing each CDR3 protein once. The data hold some 860,000 distinct CDR3 sequences, with just over 55% observed a single time. The CDR3 is 13 amino acids. V lost 6 bases and J lost 5, with 13 bases in between. Regarding the study as a whole: Older age coincided with a roughly linear decline in TCR beta diversity per million T cells. TCR beta diversity was tightly associated with the proportion of naive T cells.

Staff drew roughly 10 milliliters of peripheral blood from each donor. Per sample, no less than 5 micrograms of total RNA were extracted. Sequencing was carried out using blood. The V call is TRBV12-3 or TRBV12-4, the J call TRBJ1-2; D not resolved. The TCR originated in a man between 35 and 55 years old in good health. The CDR3 is CASRRVGWYGYTF. The CDR3 coding sequence is TGTGCCAGCAGGCGGGTGGGTTGGTATGGCTACACCTTC.